The clone carrying this TCR beta chain has only a few counts. Germline lookup yields CDR1 SGHVT and CDR2 SQSDAQ. V lost 0 bases, J lost 6 bases, and 12 bases lay in between. The CDR3 is 15 residues long. The data were taken from a study of T cells after yellow fever vaccination. A 5'RACE template-switching step, the method used to make TCR cDNA, added a universal primer site and UMIs. TCRdb independently ran MiXCR on the 5' RACE reads; one entry per CDR3 protein. Here the sample spans 450,000 to 550,000 distinct CDR3 sequences, roughly a fifth being singletons. This sequence joins TRBV7-4 and TRBJ1-5; TRBD1 is a possible D gene (5 bases). The source of this sequence is a young man who received the YFV17D yellow fever vaccine. This sample comprised PBMCs, obtained 20 to 25 days after the first yellow fever vaccination. CDR3 coding DNA: TGTGCCAGCAGCTTAGCGCTCCGGGGGTTTCAGCCCCAGCATTTT. Protein: CASSLALRGFQPQHF.